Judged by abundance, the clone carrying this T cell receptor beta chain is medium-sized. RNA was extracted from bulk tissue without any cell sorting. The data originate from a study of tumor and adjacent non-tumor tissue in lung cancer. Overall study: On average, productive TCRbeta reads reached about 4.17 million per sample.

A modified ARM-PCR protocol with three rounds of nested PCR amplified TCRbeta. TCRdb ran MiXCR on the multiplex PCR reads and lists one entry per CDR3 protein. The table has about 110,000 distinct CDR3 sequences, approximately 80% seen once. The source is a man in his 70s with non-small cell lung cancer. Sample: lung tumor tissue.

The CDR3, as DNA: TGTGCCAGCAGTTACTCGGGACAGGGGTACAATGAGCAGTTCTTC. This encodes CASSYSGQGYNEQFF. The J gene is TRBJ2-1, the V gene TRBV6-5; 10 positions match TRBD1. Germline CDR1 reads MNHEY; CDR2 reads SVGAGI. The CDR3 has 15 residues. V lost 0 bases, J lost 4 bases, and 0 bases stayed unmatched.